The rows below give T cell receptor beta chains drawn from one sample of a study of T cell responses to AZD1222 COVID-19 vaccine. Assay: immunoSEQ multiplex PCR; the TCRdb copy retains only in-frame clones and omits some. This table holds 130,000 or so clones, approximately 90% found once. The input for sequencing was peripheral blood, taken on day 0 of AZD1222 vaccination. The receptor source for this set is an adult in good health. The CDR3 runs from the conserved cysteine through the conserved F or W. Fields, in order: D gene, V gene, J gene, clone size, CDR3 protein, CDR3 DNA. D genes are given only for firm matches. The size field is filled for only some rows; it gives once, few, many or a size class.

d_gene: NA; v_gene: TRBV7-9; j_gene: TRBJ2-5; abundance: NA; CDR3aa: CASSFSPSETQYF; CDR3nt: TGTGCCAGCAGCTTTTCGCCCTCCGAGACCCAGTACTTC
d_gene: NA; v_gene: TRBV19; j_gene: TRBJ1-5; abundance: NA; CDR3aa: CASSIKSAGQDQPQHF; CDR3nt: TGTGCCAGTAGTATAAAGAGCGCAGGGCAGGATCAGCCCCAGCATTTT
d_gene: TRBD1; v_gene: TRBV6-5; j_gene: TRBJ2-7; abundance: NA; CDR3aa: CASTRQGEVSYEQYF; CDR3nt: TGTGCCAGCACCCGACAGGGTGAGGTCTCCTACGAGCAGTACTTC
d_gene: TRBD1; v_gene: TRBV7-9; j_gene: TRBJ1-4; abundance: NA; CDR3aa: CASSKTGGNEKLFF; CDR3nt: TGTGCCAGCAGCAAGACAGGGGGAAATGAAAAACTGTTTTTT
d_gene: NA; v_gene: TRBV27; j_gene: TRBJ1-2; abundance: few; CDR3aa: CASSLSAGRGYTF; CDR3nt: TGTGCCAGCAGTTTATCTGCAGGGAGAGGCTACACCTTC
d_gene: NA; v_gene: TRBV14; j_gene: TRBJ2-5; abundance: NA; CDR3aa: CASSQEIPGGSQETQYF; CDR3nt: TGTGCCAGCAGCCAAGAAATTCCTGGCGGGTCCCAAGAGACCCAGTACTTC
d_gene: NA; v_gene: TRBV7-2; j_gene: TRBJ1-1; abundance: once; CDR3aa: CASSSGGANPEAFF; CDR3nt: TGTGCCAGCAGCTCTGGTGGGGCTAACCCTGAAGCTTTCTTT
d_gene: NA; v_gene: TRBV7-3; j_gene: TRBJ2-1; abundance: NA; CDR3aa: CASSLSPPGAYNEQFF; CDR3nt: TGTGCCAGCAGCTTATCCCCCCCAGGGGCTTACAATGAGCAGTTCTTC
d_gene: TRBD1; v_gene: TRBV2; j_gene: TRBJ2-1; abundance: few; CDR3aa: CASSERQGEYNEQFF; CDR3nt: TGTGCCAGCAGTGAAAGACAGGGAGAATACAATGAGCAGTTCTTC
d_gene: NA; v_gene: TRBV5-8; j_gene: TRBJ1-2; abundance: NA; CDR3aa: CASSLALGGPGYTF; CDR3nt: TGTGCCAGCAGCTTGGCCCTTGGGGGGCCTGGCTACACCTTC
d_gene: NA; v_gene: TRBV29-1; j_gene: TRBJ1-1; abundance: NA; CDR3aa: CSVADTEAFF; CDR3nt: TGCAGCGTTGCGGACACTGAAGCTTTCTTT
d_gene: NA; v_gene: TRBV18; j_gene: TRBJ1-1; abundance: NA; CDR3aa: CASSPRGPGDTEAFF; CDR3nt: TGTGCCAGCTCACCACGGGGGCCAGGGGACACTGAAGCTTTCTTT
d_gene: NA; v_gene: TRBV2; j_gene: TRBJ1-5; abundance: NA; CDR3aa: CASSGLQGAGQPQHF; CDR3nt: TGTGCCAGCAGTGGGCTTCAGGGAGCGGGTCAGCCCCAGCATTTT